This paragraph reports one T cell receptor (beta chain). The data were taken from a study of blood T cells in healthy people across ages. V lost 4 bases to trimming and J lost 7 bases; unmatched junction nucleotides: 10. CDR3 size: 16 residues. Germline V gene data show CDR1 as SGHTA and CDR2 as FQGNSA. A J-beta primer mix and a sample-barcoded 5' primer were used in a second PCR of roughly 6 to 12 cycles. A single record per CDR3 protein comes from TCRdb applying MiXCR to the 5' RACE reads. The sample holds 450,000 to 700,000 distinct CDR3 sequences; 25% to 30% are singletons and the top ten take less than 20%.

The receptor's source is a woman in her 70s in good health. The sequenced sample consisted of blood. The V gene is TRBV7-2, the J gene TRBJ2-1; 10 positions match TRBD2. The CDR3 protein is CASSSVLAGAWNEQFF. The CDR3 DNA reads TGTGCCAGCAGCTCTGTTCTAGCGGGAGCATGGAATGAGCAGTTCTTC.